A single TCR beta chain is shown here with its context. This sample stems from a study of T-cell reconstitution after alpha-beta-depleted transplantation in children. A TCRbeta library incorporating unique molecular identifiers was prepared. TCRdb reanalysed the PCR reads using MiXCR and keeps one entry per CDR3 protein. Among around 680,000 distinct CDR3 sequences listed, roughly 17% were seen once. This receptor was obtained from a human donor who donated a stem cell graft to a child with acute myeloid leukemia. This sample comprised PBMCs from the stem cell graft donor, obtained from the stem cell graft.

In DNA, the CDR3 is TGTGCCAGCAGCGTGGGACAGGGGGCTCTAAATACTGAAGCTTTCTTT. It translates to CASSVGQGALNTEAFF. The chain links TRBV5-6 to TRBJ1-1, with TRBD1 identical over 12 bases. CDR3 length equals 16 residues. V gave up 4 bases and J gave up 5 bases; unmatched junction bases: 9. CDR1 is SGHDT, CDR2 YYEEEE, per germline.